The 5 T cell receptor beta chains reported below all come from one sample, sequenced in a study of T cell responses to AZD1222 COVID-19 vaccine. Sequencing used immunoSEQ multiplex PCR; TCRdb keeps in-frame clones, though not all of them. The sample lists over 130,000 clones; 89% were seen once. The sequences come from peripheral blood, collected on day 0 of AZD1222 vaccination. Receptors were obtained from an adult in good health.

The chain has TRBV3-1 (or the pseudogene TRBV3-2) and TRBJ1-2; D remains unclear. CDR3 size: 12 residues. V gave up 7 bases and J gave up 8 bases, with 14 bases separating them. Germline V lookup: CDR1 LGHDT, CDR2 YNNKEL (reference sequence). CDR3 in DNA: TGTGCCAGCACCGACGCCGTGGGAGGCTACACCTTC. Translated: CASTDAVGGYTF.

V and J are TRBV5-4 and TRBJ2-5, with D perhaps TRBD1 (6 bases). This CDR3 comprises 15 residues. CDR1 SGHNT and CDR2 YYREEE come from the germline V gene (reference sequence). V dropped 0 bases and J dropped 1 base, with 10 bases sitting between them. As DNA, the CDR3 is TGTGCCAGCAGCTTGGCCTTCAGGGGCCAAGAGACCCAGTACTTC. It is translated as CASSLAFRGQETQYF.

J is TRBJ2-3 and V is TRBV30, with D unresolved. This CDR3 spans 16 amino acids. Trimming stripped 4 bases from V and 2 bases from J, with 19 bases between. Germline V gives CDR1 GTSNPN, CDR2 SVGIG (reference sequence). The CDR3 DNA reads TGTGCCTGGACTCGGACCGAAGCCCTTCCCACAGATACGCAGTATTTT. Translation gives CAWTRTEALPTDTQYF.

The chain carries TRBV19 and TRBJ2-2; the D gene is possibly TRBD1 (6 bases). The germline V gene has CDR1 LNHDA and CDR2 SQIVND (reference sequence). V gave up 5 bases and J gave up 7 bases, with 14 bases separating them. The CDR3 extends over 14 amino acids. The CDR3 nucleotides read TGTGCCAGTAGTCCCGGAAACAGGGTCGGGGAGCTGTTTTTT. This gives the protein CASSPGNRVGELFF.

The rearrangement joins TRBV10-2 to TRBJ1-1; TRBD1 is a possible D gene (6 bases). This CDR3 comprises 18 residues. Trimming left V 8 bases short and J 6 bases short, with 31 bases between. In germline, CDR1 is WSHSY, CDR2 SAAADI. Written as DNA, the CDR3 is TGCGCCAGCCTCCAAAACGCAAGAAACAGGGAAGGAGTGCCTGAAGCTTTCTTT. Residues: CASLQNARNREGVPEAFF.